These 31 T cell receptor beta chains were sequenced from one sample in a study of T cell responses to AZD1222 COVID-19 vaccine. Assay: immunoSEQ multiplex PCR; the TCRdb copy retains only in-frame clones and omits some. The sample records about 140,000 clones, 80% to 90% being singletons. Source: peripheral blood, taken on day 0 of AZD1222 vaccination. The receptor set was obtained from an adult in good health.

The chain links TRBV6-6 to TRBJ2-3; 12 bases match TRBD2. Germline assignment: CDR1 MNHNY and CDR2 SVGAGI (reference sequence). The CDR3 length is 16 residues. The trim removed 5 bases at V and 4 bases at J, leaving 7 bases unmatched. The CDR3 bases are TGTGCCAGCAGTCCACCGGGACTAGCGGGTGCAGATACGCAGTATTTT. This translates into CASSPPGLAGADTQYF.

This clone was picked up one time. The same CDR3 is also encoded by other DNA sequences in this sample. V usage is TRBV5-1 and J usage is TRBJ2-3, with TRBD1 as a possible D gene (5 bases). Germline CDR1 SGHRS, CDR2 YFSETQ. The V end was cut by 5 bases, the J end by 0 bases, with 10 bases between. The CDR3 spans 14 residues. The CDR3 sequence is CASSPGHSTDTQYF. CDR3 in DNA: TGCGCCAGCAGTCCAGGGCATAGCACAGATACGCAGTATTTT.

This sequence joins TRBV11-3 and TRBJ2-1; D unclear. In germline, CDR1 is SGHNT, CDR2 YENEEA. The V end was cut by 8 bases, the J end by 2 bases, with 10 bases between. The CDR3 has 13 residues. This CDR3 reads CASAAGAYNEQFF. In nucleotides, the CDR3 is TGTGCCAGCGCCGCCGGCGCCTACAATGAGCAGTTCTTC.

The chain combines TRBV30 with TRBJ1-5; no clear D gene. The germline CDR1 and CDR2 sequences are GTSNPN and SVGIG (reference sequence). The V gene lost 0 bases and the J gene lost 5 bases, with 8 bases spanning the gap. This CDR3 has 13 amino acids. CDR3 nucleotides: TGTGCCTGGAGTGTAGGCACCGATCAGCCCCAGCATTTT. Amino acids: CAWSVGTDQPQHF. The whole variable domain, filled in from reference TRBV30 and TRBJ1-5, reads SQTIHQWPATLVQPVGSPLSLECTVEGTSNPNLYWYRQAAGRGLQLLFYSVGIGQISSEVPQNLSASRPQDRQFILSSKKLLLSDSGFYLCAWSVGTDQPQHFGDGTRLSIL.

The V gene is TRBV6-5, the J gene TRBJ1-3; D is possibly TRBD1 (5 bases). Deletions cut 7 bases from V and 4 bases from J, with 11 bases between. The CDR3 runs 13 residues. Germline V gene lookup returns CDR1 MNHEY and CDR2 SVGAGI. CDR3 sequence: CASKLGGGNTIYF. DNA of the CDR3: TGTGCCAGCAAGTTGGGGGGAGGAAACACCATATATTTT.

CDR3: CATSDLRDSKETQYF. The CDR3 bases are TGTGCCACCAGTGATTTACGGGACAGTAAAGAGACCCAGTACTTC. This chain connects TRBV24-1 to TRBJ2-5, with 7 bases fitting TRBD1. This CDR3 spans 15 amino acids. Per germline, CDR1 KGHDR and CDR2 SFDVKD. Trimming removed 1 base from V and 3 bases from J; junction bases left unmatched: 4.

The chain is built from TRBV2 and TRBJ2-3; D not certain. V shed 6 bases and J shed 5 bases, with 3 bases lying between them. This CDR3 contains 10 residues. Per germline, CDR1 SNHLY and CDR2 FYNNEI. CDR3 nucleotides: TGTGCCAGCAGGGTAGATACGCAGTATTTT. Protein sequence: CASRVDTQYF.

The chain joins TRBV30 to TRBJ2-7; D call uncertain. The CDR3 runs to 15 residues. Germline V gives CDR1 GTSNPN, CDR2 SVGIG (reference sequence). Trimming removed 0 bases from V and 2 bases from J, with 14 bases in between. In nucleotides, the CDR3 is TGTGCCTGGAGTGTTGAGGCAGCTGGGACCTACGAGCAGTACTTC. Translating it yields CAWSVEAAGTYEQYF.

As concerns this clone: The same CDR3 also results from other DNA sequences found in this sample. The chain employs TRBV29-1 and TRBJ2-2; D is possibly TRBD1 (5 bases). V was cut by 4 bases and J by 0 bases, with 9 bases left in between. Germline V gene sequence: CDR1 SQVTM, CDR2 ANQGSEA. The CDR3 extends over 14 amino acids. The CDR3 is CSVVAGTNTGELFF. CDR3 bases: TGCAGCGTTGTAGCAGGGACGAACACCGGGGAGCTGTTTTTT.

The chain uses TRBV11-3 and TRBJ1-1; D might be TRBD1 (5 bases). This CDR3 comprises 15 residues. Germline CDR1 SGHNT, CDR2 YENEEA. Between the trimmed V and J ends, which lost 0 bases and 1 base, there was a span of 9 bases. In nucleotides, the CDR3 is TGTGCCAGCAGCTTAGATGGGGGGAAGAACACTGAAGCTTTCTTT. Residues: CASSLDGGKNTEAFF.

The chain combines TRBV4-1 with TRBJ2-1; 10 bases are a match to TRBD2. The CDR3 consists of 16 residues. V lost 4 bases and J lost 5; bases outside the gene matches: 8. Germline V gives CDR1 MGHRA, CDR2 YSYEKL. This chain's CDR3 is CASSLTSGRVNNEQFF. The CDR3 DNA reads as TGCGCCAGCAGCCTCACAAGCGGGAGGGTTAACAATGAGCAGTTCTTC.

This clone showed up just once. The V call is TRBV20-1, the J call TRBJ2-3, with D possibly matching TRBD2 (5 bases). The CDR3 is 8 amino acids. CDR1 is DFQATT, CDR2 SNEGSKA, per germline (reference sequence). V was trimmed by 6 bases and J by 14 bases, leaving 9 bases between them. The CDR3 reads CSAGKLYF. As DNA, the CDR3 is TGCAGTGCCGGGAAACTGTATTTT.

This clone showed up just once. The chain combines TRBV19 with TRBJ2-1, with a possible D match to TRBD2 (6 bases). Per the germline V gene, CDR1 is LNHDA and CDR2 is SQIVND (reference sequence). Between the trimmed V and J ends, which lost 8 bases and 4 bases, there was a span of 15 bases. The CDR3 sequence is 14 residues long. The CDR3 region has the DNA TGTGCCAGTCATCAGGTTGGGACTTACAATGAGCAGTTCTTC. It codes for CASHQVGTYNEQFF. Supplemented by reference TRBV19 and TRBJ2-1, the full variable domain reads DGGITQSPKYLFRKEGQNVTLSCEQNLNHDAMYWYRQDPGQGLRLIYYSQIVNDFQKGDIAEGYSVSREKKESFPLTVTSAQKNPTAFYLCASHQVGTYNEQFFGPGTRLTVL.

The chain is built from TRBV19 and TRBJ1-1; the D is unclear. Deletions cut 5 bases from V and 4 bases from J, with 11 bases between. Germline CDR1 LNHDA, CDR2 SQIVND (reference sequence). The CDR3 extends over 13 amino acids. The CDR3 nucleotides read TGTGCCAGTAGTGAGGTGGTGGGCACTGAAGCTTTCTTT. Translated: CASSEVVGTEAFF.

CDR3 bases: TGTGCCAGCAGCTTAGCCAGGAGGGTCTGGGACGGCGGGGAGCTGTTTTTT. As protein: CASSLARRVWDGGELFF. The V and J genes are TRBV7-9 and TRBJ2-2; tentatively, D is TRBD2 (6 bases). CDR1 is SEHNR, CDR2 FQNEAQ, per germline (reference sequence). There are 17 residues in the CDR3. V gave up 0 bases and J gave up 7 bases, with 18 bases separating them.

This sequence joins TRBV5-1 and TRBJ2-3; 13 positions agree with TRBD2. CDR1 and CDR2 from the germline V gene are SGHRS and YFSETQ. V was pared by 5 bases and J by 2 bases, with 8 bases of the junction left unmatched. CDR3 size: 17 residues. The CDR3 here is CASSRSTSGGPTDTQYF. The CDR3 bases are TGCGCCAGCAGTCGGTCGACTAGCGGGGGGCCCACAGATACGCAGTATTTT. The full variable domain, completed using reference TRBV5-1 and TRBJ2-3, is KAGVTQTPRYLIKTRGQQVTLSCSPISGHRSVSWYQQTPGQGLQFLFEYFSETQRNKGNFPGRFSGRQFSNSRSEMNVSTLELGDSALYLCASSRSTSGGPTDTQYFGPGTRLTVL.

The genes are TRBV5-1 and TRBJ2-7; TRBD1 matches 9 bases. Trimming at V came to 3 bases and at J to 2 bases, leaving 6 bases not matched to a gene. The CDR3 length is 15 residues. Germline V gene data show CDR1 as SGHRS and CDR2 as YFSETQ. DNA of the CDR3: TGCGCCAGCAGCTCCGGACAGGGGCTGGCCTACGAGCAGTACTTC. Protein: CASSSGQGLAYEQYF.

The CDR3 DNA reads TGTGCCAGCAGCTTGACAGCCTCTATTTCCTACGAGCAGTACTTC. Its protein is CASSLTASISYEQYF. This chain joins TRBV5-5 and TRBJ2-7; no firm D call. The germline CDR1 and CDR2 sequences are SGHKS and YYEKEE (reference sequence). V lost 1 base, J lost 1 base, and 12 bases lay in between. This CDR3 spans 15 amino acids.

The genes are TRBV18 and TRBJ1-1, with 9 bases fitting TRBD1. The CDR3 is 16 residues long. The ends lost 0 bases at V and 1 base at J; junction bases unmatched: 3. Germline assignment: CDR1 KGHSH and CDR2 LQKENI. CDR3 DNA sequence: TGTGCCAGCTCACCACCGGGACAGGGAAGGAACACTGAAGCTTTCTTT. It codes for CASSPPGQGRNTEAFF. The full variable domain, its missing parts supplied by reference TRBV18 and TRBJ1-1, is NAGVMQNPRHLVRRRGQEARLRCSPMKGHSHVYWYRQLPEEGLKFMVYLQKENIIDESGMPKERFSAEFPKEGPSILRIQQVVRGDSAAYFCASSPPGQGRNTEAFFGQGTRLTVV.

V is TRBV18 and J is TRBJ1-2; 7 bases line up with TRBD1. Germline V gives CDR1 KGHSH, CDR2 LQKENI. Losses at the gene ends were 3 bases for V and 2 bases for J; bases not matched to a gene: 6. This CDR3 spans 15 amino acids. The CDR3 is CASSPLDRANYGYTF. The CDR3, as DNA: TGTGCCAGCTCACCCCTCGACAGGGCGAACTATGGCTACACCTTC.

The chain combines TRBV7-6 with TRBJ2-1, with no clear D. Trimming removed 8 bases from V and 7 bases from J, with 15 bases in between. This CDR3 has 13 amino acids. Germline V lookup: CDR1 SGHVS, CDR2 FNYEAQ. In DNA form, the CDR3 reads TGTGCCAGCTCCCTATACAGTTATAATGAGCAGTTCTTC. Its translation: CASSLYSYNEQFF.

The rearrangement uses TRBV28 and TRBJ2-1; D unclear. With 8 bases removed from V and 7 bases from J, the gap between germline ends came to 9 bases. This CDR3 region has 11 residues. The germline CDR1 and CDR2 sequences are MDHEN and SYDVKM. CDR3 DNA: TGTGCCAGCGTCACCGCGAATGAGCAGTTCTTC. Amino acids: CASVTANEQFF. Full variable domain (missing parts from reference TRBV28 and TRBJ2-1): DVKVTQSSRYLVKRTGEKVFLECVQDMDHENMFWYRQDPGLGLRLIYFSYDVKMKEKGDIPEGYSVSREKKERFSLILESASTNQTSMYLCASVTANEQFFGPGTRLTVL.

The rearrangement links TRBV3-1 (or the pseudogene TRBV3-2) to TRBJ2-4; possible D gene TRBD2, 6 bases. This CDR3 is 17 amino acids long. V dropped 2 bases and J dropped 3 bases, with 17 bases sitting between them. Per germline, CDR1 LGHDT and CDR2 YNNKEL (reference sequence). CDR3 region: CASSQHLVGGSKNIQYF. CDR3 in DNA: TGTGCCAGCAGCCAACATCTTGTGGGAGGCAGCAAAAACATTCAGTACTTC.

The rearrangement links TRBV28 to TRBJ1-1, with D possibly TRBD1 on 5 matching bases. Germline lookup yields CDR1 MDHEN and CDR2 SYDVKM. The length of the CDR3 is 17 residues. Between the trimmed V and J ends, which lost 1 base and 3 bases, there was a span of 18 bases. CDR3 in DNA: TGTGCCAGCAGTTTATATATTGACAGCATCACCTACACTGAAGCTTTCTTT. This gives the protein CASSLYIDSITYTEAFF.

This clone is a singleton in its sample. V is TRBV19 and J is TRBJ1-5; 11 nucleotides match TRBD1. The CDR3 covers 15 residues. Germline loops: CDR1 LNHDA, CDR2 SQIVND (reference sequence). V was clipped by 5 bases and J by 6 bases; unmatched bases: 6. The CDR3 bases are TGTGCCAGTAGTCCAGGACAGGGGGCAGGTCAGCCCCAGCATTTT. Protein product: CASSPGQGAGQPQHF.

This chain connects TRBV24-1 to TRBJ1-2; tentative D call: TRBD1 (6 bases). CDR1 KGHDR and CDR2 SFDVKD come from the germline V gene. This CDR3 contains 14 residues. Trimming removed 2 bases at V and 5 bases at J, with 11 bases between. The CDR3 nucleotides read TGTGCCACCAGTGATTCCGGGACAACATATGGCTACACCTTC. Translation: CATSDSGTTYGYTF.

V usage is TRBV18 and J usage is TRBJ2-5; D is unclear. The length of the CDR3 is 15 residues. Trimming cost V 3 bases and J 1 base, with 12 bases left between them. Germline V CDR1 and CDR2: KGHSH, LQKENI. CDR3 sequence: CASSPPSIIQETQYF. Here the CDR3 DNA reads TGTGCCAGCTCACCTCCCTCGATTATCCAAGAGACCCAGTACTTC.

The V and J genes are TRBV5-1 and TRBJ1-1; no definite D call. V was clipped by 0 bases and J by 0 bases, with 6 bases between them. CDR1 is SGHRS and CDR2 is YFSETQ in the germline V gene. This CDR3 is 14 amino acids long. The CDR3 DNA is TGCGCCAGCAGCTTGGAGGCGATGAACACTGAAGCTTTCTTT. Translation: CASSLEAMNTEAFF.

The chain couples TRBV7-6 to TRBJ2-6; 8 bases are a match to TRBD1. V was pared by 5 bases and J by 1 base, with 4 bases of the junction left unmatched. The length of the CDR3 is 16 residues. Germline loops: CDR1 SGHVS, CDR2 FNYEAQ. The CDR3 DNA is TGTGCCAGCAGCCGGACAGGGCATTCTGGGGCCAACGTCCTGACTTTC. Translated, it gives CASSRTGHSGANVLTF.

The chain has TRBV9 and TRBJ1-1, with 10 bases aligning to TRBD1. Germline V gives CDR1 SGDLS, CDR2 YYNGEE. V gave up 4 bases and J gave up 0 bases; unmatched junction bases: 6. The CDR3 length is 16 residues. Written as DNA, the CDR3 is TGTGCCAGCAGCCCCTGGACAGGGGGACTGAACACTGAAGCTTTCTTT. As protein: CASSPWTGGLNTEAFF. The entire variable domain, with the rest obtained from reference TRBV9 and TRBJ1-1, is as follows: DSGVTQTPKHLITATGQRVTLRCSPRSGDLSVYWYQQSLDQGLQFLIQYYNGEERAKGNILERFSAQQFPDLHSELNLSSLELGDSALYFCASSPWTGGLNTEAFFGQGTRLTVV.

The chain is built from TRBV27 and TRBJ1-1, with 9 bases that match TRBD1. There are 15 residues in the CDR3. Germline V gene sequence: CDR1 MNHEY, CDR2 SMNVEV (reference sequence). J lost 4 bases, V lost 5 bases, and 8 bases had no gene match. As DNA, the CDR3 is TGTGCCAGCAGTAAAACAGGGGGCCTGGGCACTGAAGCTTTCTTT. This sequence encodes CASSKTGGLGTEAFF.